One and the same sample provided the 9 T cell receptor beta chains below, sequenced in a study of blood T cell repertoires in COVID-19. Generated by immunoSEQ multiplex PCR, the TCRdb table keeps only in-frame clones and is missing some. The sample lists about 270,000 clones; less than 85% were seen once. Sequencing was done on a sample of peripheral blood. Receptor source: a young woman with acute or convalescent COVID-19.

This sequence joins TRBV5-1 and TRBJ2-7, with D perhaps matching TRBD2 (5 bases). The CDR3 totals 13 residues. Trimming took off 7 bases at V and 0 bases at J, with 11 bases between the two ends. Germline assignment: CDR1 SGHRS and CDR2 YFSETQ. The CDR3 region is CASAGGNSYEQYF. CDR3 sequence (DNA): TGCGCCAGCGCGGGCGGTAACTCCTACGAGCAGTACTTC.

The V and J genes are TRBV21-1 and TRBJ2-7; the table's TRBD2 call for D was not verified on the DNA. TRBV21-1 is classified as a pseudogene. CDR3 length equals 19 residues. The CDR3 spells CASSKAPLSRVWRIHEQYF. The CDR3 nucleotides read TGTGCCAGCAGCAAAGCCCCCCTCAGTCGAGTCTGGAGAATCCACGAGCAGTACTTC.

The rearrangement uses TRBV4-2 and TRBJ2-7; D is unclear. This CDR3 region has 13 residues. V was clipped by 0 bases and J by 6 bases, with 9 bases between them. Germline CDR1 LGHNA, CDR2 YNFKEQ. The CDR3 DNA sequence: TGTGCCAGCAGCCAAGAGGAGCAACGCGAGCAGTACTTC. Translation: CASSQEEQREQYF.

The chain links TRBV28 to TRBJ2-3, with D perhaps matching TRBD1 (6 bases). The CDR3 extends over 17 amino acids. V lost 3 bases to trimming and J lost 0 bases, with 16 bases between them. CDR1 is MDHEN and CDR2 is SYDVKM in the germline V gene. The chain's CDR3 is CASSLLLDRTSTDTQYF. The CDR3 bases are TGTGCCAGCAGTTTGCTCCTCGACAGGACTAGCACAGATACGCAGTATTTT.

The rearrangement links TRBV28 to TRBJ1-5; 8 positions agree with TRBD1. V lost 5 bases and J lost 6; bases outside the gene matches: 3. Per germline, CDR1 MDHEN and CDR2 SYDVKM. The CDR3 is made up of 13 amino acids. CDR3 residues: CASSTGGGQPQHF. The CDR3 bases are TGTGCCAGCAGTACAGGGGGGGGTCAGCCCCAGCATTTT. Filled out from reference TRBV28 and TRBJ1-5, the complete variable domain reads DVKVTQSSRYLVKRTGEKVFLECVQDMDHENMFWYRQDPGLGLRLIYFSYDVKMKEKGDIPEGYSVSREKKERFSLILESASTNQTSMYLCASSTGGGQPQHFGDGTRLSIL.

CDR3 coding DNA: TGTGCCAGCAGCCTGGGACAAGTCCACTATGGCTACACCTTC. Translating gives CASSLGQVHYGYTF. The chain employs TRBV28 and TRBJ1-2, with D maybe TRBD1 (6 bases). The germline V gene encodes CDR1 MDHEN and CDR2 SYDVKM. The CDR3 is 14 amino acids. The V and J ends lost 6 bases and 3 bases respectively, with 14 bases between them.

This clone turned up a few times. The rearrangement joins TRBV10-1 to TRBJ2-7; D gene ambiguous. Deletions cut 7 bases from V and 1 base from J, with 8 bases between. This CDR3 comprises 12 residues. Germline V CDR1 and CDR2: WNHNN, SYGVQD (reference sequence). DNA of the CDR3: TGCGCCAGCAAGAACAGTTCCTACGAGCAGTACTTC. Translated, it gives CASKNSSYEQYF.

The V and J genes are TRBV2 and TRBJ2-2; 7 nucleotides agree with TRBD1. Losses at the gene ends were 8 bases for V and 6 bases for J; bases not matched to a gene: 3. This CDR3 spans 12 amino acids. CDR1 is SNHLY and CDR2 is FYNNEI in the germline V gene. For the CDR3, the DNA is TGTGCCAGCCGACAGGGTCCCGGGGAGCTGTTTTTT. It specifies CASRQGPGELFF. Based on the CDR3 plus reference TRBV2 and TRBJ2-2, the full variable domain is EPEVTQTPSHQVTQMGQEVILRCVPISNHLYFYWYRQILGQKVEFLVSFYNNEISEKSEIFDDQFSVERPDGSNFTLKIRSTKLEDSAMYFCASRQGPGELFFGEGSRLTVL.

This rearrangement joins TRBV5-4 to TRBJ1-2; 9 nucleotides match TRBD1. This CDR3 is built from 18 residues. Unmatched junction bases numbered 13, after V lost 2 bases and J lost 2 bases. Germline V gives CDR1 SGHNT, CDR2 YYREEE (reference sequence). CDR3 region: CASSFPGRTGAPNYGYTF. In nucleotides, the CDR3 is TGTGCCAGCAGCTTTCCCGGAAGGACAGGGGCTCCCAACTATGGCTACACCTTC.